The rows below give T cell receptor beta chains drawn from one sample of a study of human T cells and chemical hapten exposure. TCRdb passed the RACE reads through MiXCR, listing each CDR3 protein once. This sample carries about 80,000 distinct CDR3 sequences, approximately 15% of them seen once, and the ten largest clones take more than 3.5%. The starting material was whole blood, obtained in connection with sensitization to the hapten diphenylcyclopropenone (DPC). The receptors stem from a woman aged 45-59 years with alopecia areata. Some clones in this sample may be carry-over from other donors' samples. CDR3s include the opening cysteine and the closing phenylalanine or tryptophan. D genes are given only for firm matches. The size field is filled for only some rows; it gives once, few, many or a size class.

>TRBV27|.|many|TRBJ1-5|13
TGTGCCAGCAGTTTTGAAAGGAATCAGCCCCAGCATTTT
CASSFERNQPQHF
>TRBV14|.|many|TRBJ1-1|16
TGTGCCAGCAGCCAAGCAGCCGTACTGGGGATGGCTGAAGCTTTCTTT
CASSQAAVLGMAEAFF
>TRBV12-3/TRBV12-4|.|.|TRBJ2-3|15
TGTGCCAGCGGACGCGACAGGAGCCACACAGATACGCAGTATTTT
CASGRDRSHTDTQYF
>TRBV20-1|.|.|TRBJ2-2|16
TGCAGTGCCCCCAATAAGGACGGGAGTAGCACCGGGGAGCTGTTTTTT
CSAPNKDGSSTGELFF
>TRBV3-1|.|.|TRBJ1-1|14
TGTGCCAGCAGAGACTGGGGGGAGAACACTGAAGCTTTCTTT
CASRDWGENTEAFF
>TRBV30|TRBD1|.|TRBJ1-3|12
TGTGCCGGACAGGGTGCTGGAAACACCATATATTTT
CAGQGAGNTIYF
>TRBV2|TRBD1|many|TRBJ2-7|13
TGTGCCAGGGGACAGGGGAGCTCCTACGAGCAGTACTTC
CARGQGSSYEQYF
>TRBV29-1|TRBD2|many|TRBJ2-7|14
TGCAGCGTTGAAGATAGCGGGAGGCCCTACGAGCAGTACTTC
CSVEDSGRPYEQYF
>TRBV12-3/TRBV12-4|.|few|TRBJ1-5|13
TGTGCCAGCAGTCCCTCGGACCATCAGCCCCAGCATTTT
CASSPSDHQPQHF
>TRBV7-2|TRBD1|.|TRBJ1-5|15
TGTGCCAGCCAACGGGACAGGGGGCAAGGGCAGCCCCAGCATTTT
CASQRDRGQGQPQHF
>TRBV4-1|.|.|TRBJ1-2|13
TGCGCCAGCAGCCTAAGAAGAGATTATGGCTACACCTTC
CASSLRRDYGYTF
>TRBV7-2|TRBD1|medium-sized|TRBJ1-5|17
TGTGCCAGCAGCTTGGGGGGGACAGGGCCTTTCAATCAGCCCCAGCATTTT
CASSLGGTGPFNQPQHF
>TRBV6-6|.|few|TRBJ2-2|15
TGTGCCAGCATACGTGCGGAGGGGGCTGGCGGGGAGCTGTTTTTT
CASIRAEGAGGELFF
>TRBV28|.|few|TRBJ1-6|12
TGTGCCAGCAGACTGGCAAATTCACCCCTCCACTTT
CASRLANSPLHF